The 12 T cell receptor beta chains listed next were all sequenced from one sample in a study of T cells in Graves' hyperthyroidism and ophthalmopathy. Amplification of TCR beta CDR3 regions was performed using RNA transcripts as template. The TCR CDR3 first-round RT-PCR relied on the HTBI primer set. TCRdb passed the multiplex PCR reads through MiXCR, listing each CDR3 protein once. The sample has approximately 570,000 distinct CDR3 sequences, just under 20% seen once. Sequenced sample: blood. Receptors were obtained from a man in his forties with Graves' ophthalmopathy.

This chain connects TRBV20-1 to TRBJ2-3; D is unresolved. Germline V lookup: CDR1 DFQATT, CDR2 SNEGSKA (reference sequence). The CDR3 runs 14 residues. The V gene lost 4 bases and the J gene lost 1 base, with 12 bases spanning the gap. The CDR3 DNA follows: TGCAGTGCTAATGAGGCCGTGGGCACAGATACGCAGTATTTT. Protein sequence: CSANEAVGTDTQYF.

There are a few counts of this clonotype. The chain uses TRBV9 and TRBJ1-2, with a weak D call TRBD1 (5 bases). The V gene lost 6 bases and the J gene lost 2 bases, with 8 bases spanning the gap. Germline values: CDR1 SGDLS, CDR2 YYNGEE. This CDR3 contains 12 residues. The CDR3 coding sequence is TGTGCCAGCACCAGGGCGAACTATGGCTACACCTTC. It yields the protein CASTRANYGYTF.

This clonotype showed up just a few times. This rearrangement joins TRBV2 to TRBJ2-7; TRBD2 agrees at 13 bases. V shed 4 bases and J 4 bases; nucleotides not matched to a gene: 10. CDR3 length: 17 residues. Looked up from germline, CDR1 is SNHLY and CDR2 is FYNNEI. Written as DNA, the CDR3 is TGTGCCAGCAGTGGACTAGCGGGAGGAATTGTGCCTTACGAGCAGTACTTC. Translation: CASSGLAGGIVPYEQYF.

The chain employs TRBV4-3 and TRBJ2-2; D is uncertain. V gave up 1 base and J gave up 6 bases, with 6 bases separating them. CDR3 length: 13 residues. Per the germline V gene, CDR1 is LGHNA and CDR2 is YSLEER. The CDR3 nucleotides read TGCGCCAGCAGCCAAGCTTACCCCGGGGAGCTGTTTTTT. This gives the protein CASSQAYPGELFF.

Only a few counts were recorded for this clonotype. The CDR3 coding sequence is TGTGCCACCAGCACCTCCGGGATTCAAGAGACCCAGTACTTC. Its protein product is CATSTSGIQETQYF. The chain uses TRBV15 and TRBJ2-5; the D gene is possibly TRBD2 (5 bases). The CDR3 consists of 14 residues. CDR1 and CDR2 (germline): LNHNV, YYDKDF (reference sequence). Trimming removed 4 bases at V and 2 bases at J, with 11 bases between.

Many counts were recorded for this clonotype. The rearrangement uses TRBV7-2 and TRBJ2-5; D possibly corresponds to TRBD2 (6 bases). The V end lost 5 bases, the J end lost 1 base, and 8 bases lay between the germline ends. The CDR3 sequence is 13 residues long. Germline V gives CDR1 SGHTA, CDR2 FQGNSA. The CDR3 region has the DNA TGTGCCAGCAGCCGTAGCGGCCAAGAGACCCAGTACTTC. It translates to CASSRSGQETQYF. The full variable domain, its missing parts supplied by reference TRBV7-2 and TRBJ2-5, is GAGVSQSPSNKVTEKGKDVELRCDPISGHTALYWYRQSLGQGLEFLIYFQGNSAPDKSGLPSDRFSAERTGGSVSTLTIQRTQQEDSAVYLCASSRSGQETQYFGPGTRLLVL.

The chain combines TRBV13 with TRBJ2-7, with TRBD2 matching 7 bases. J lost 1 base, V lost 7 bases, and 10 bases had no gene match. Germline-derived CDR1 and CDR2 are PRHDT and FYEKMQ (reference sequence). The CDR3 totals 15 residues. The CDR3 loop is CASIPAGSPSYEQYF. CDR3 DNA: TGTGCCAGCATCCCAGCGGGATCGCCGTCCTACGAGCAGTACTTC.

In this sample, this clonotype turned up a few times. This chain connects TRBV5-5 to TRBJ2-1; tentatively, D is TRBD1 or TRBD2 (5 bases each). The CDR3 has 15 residues. The germline V and J ends were trimmed by 3 bases and 5 bases, with 15 bases remaining between them. Per germline, CDR1 SGHKS and CDR2 YYEKEE (reference sequence). CDR3 loop: CASSSTAGLNNEQFF. In DNA form, the CDR3 reads TGTGCCAGCAGCTCGACAGCCGGACTCAACAATGAGCAGTTCTTC.

This clonotype has ten or more counts. The V and J genes are TRBV27 and TRBJ2-7, with D unresolved. The germline V and J ends were trimmed by 6 bases and 0 bases, with 12 bases remaining between them. The CDR3 consists of 14 residues. Germline values: CDR1 MNHEY, CDR2 SMNVEV (reference sequence). The CDR3 sequence is CASSSEVSSYEQYF. The CDR3 coding sequence is TGTGCCAGCAGCTCCGAAGTAAGCTCCTACGAGCAGTACTTC.

CDR3 bases: TGCAGCGCCACGGGTGGGACTAATGAAAAACTGTTTTTT. It translates to CSATGGTNEKLFF. The genes are TRBV29-1 and TRBJ1-4; D gene uncertain. Trimming stripped 7 bases from V and 2 bases from J, with 11 bases between. This CDR3 contains 13 residues. CDR1 SQVTM and CDR2 ANQGSEA come from the germline V gene.

The chain carries TRBV24-1 and TRBJ2-2; no firm D call. The CDR3 spans 13 residues. The V end lost 12 bases, the J end lost 2 bases, and 12 bases lay between the germline ends. CDR1 is KGHDR and CDR2 is SFDVKD in the germline V gene. The CDR3 DNA sequence: TGTGCCGCCCAGAGGCCCAACACCGGGGAGCTGTTTTTT. Its translation is CAAQRPNTGELFF.

This clonotype was seen a few times. The CDR3 loop is CASSPGQGLVETQYF. The DNA of the CDR3 is TGTGCCAGCAGCCCGGGACAGGGGCTCGTTGAGACCCAGTACTTC. The V gene is TRBV7-9, the J gene TRBJ2-5, with 10 bases fitting TRBD1. Germline V gene lookup returns CDR1 SEHNR and CDR2 FQNEAQ (reference sequence). Trimming cost V 5 bases and J 5 bases; bases outside gene matches: 8. This CDR3 contains 15 residues. The full variable domain, its missing parts supplied by reference TRBV7-9 and TRBJ2-5, is DTGVSQNPRHKITKRGQNVTFRCDPISEHNRLYWYRQTLGQGPEFLTYFQNEAQLEKSRLLSDRFSAERPKGSFSTLEIQRTEQGDSAMYLCASSPGQGLVETQYFGPGTRLLVL.